This T cell receptor (beta chain) is from a study of siplizumab effects on memory and regulatory T cells. Study-level points and caveats: Naive T cells were seemingly more diverse than memory cells, and major contributions to the alloresponse seemed to be made by them. Roughly 75-97% of proliferating CD4+ or CD8+ clones lacked a naive or memory phenotype that could be assigned.

Per-sample assaying covered about 10^5 TCR templates. The table came from immunoSEQ multiplex PCR; TCRdb's copy has only in-frame clones and leaves some out. The sample holds tens of thousands of clones; around 96% are singletons and the top ten take about 0.095%. In regard to this clone: Its antigen is not identified.

Donor pairs, a few in total, had unstimulated naive, memory, effector memory and TEMRA subsets sequenced. There are 19 residues in the CDR3. Germline V gene sequence: CDR1 SGHVS, CDR2 FNYEAQ. Germline trimming cut 1 base from V and 0 bases from J; bases unmatched to any gene: 7. This chain links TRBV7-6 with TRBJ2-3; TRBD2 aligns across 13 bases. The source of this sequence is a human donor in good health. Sequencing input: naive CD8+ T cells sorted from blood. CDR3 amino acids: CASSLDGLAGVSSTDTQYF. CDR3 in DNA: TGTGCCAGCAGCTTAGATGGACTAGCGGGGGTGTCTAGCACAGATACGCAGTATTTT.